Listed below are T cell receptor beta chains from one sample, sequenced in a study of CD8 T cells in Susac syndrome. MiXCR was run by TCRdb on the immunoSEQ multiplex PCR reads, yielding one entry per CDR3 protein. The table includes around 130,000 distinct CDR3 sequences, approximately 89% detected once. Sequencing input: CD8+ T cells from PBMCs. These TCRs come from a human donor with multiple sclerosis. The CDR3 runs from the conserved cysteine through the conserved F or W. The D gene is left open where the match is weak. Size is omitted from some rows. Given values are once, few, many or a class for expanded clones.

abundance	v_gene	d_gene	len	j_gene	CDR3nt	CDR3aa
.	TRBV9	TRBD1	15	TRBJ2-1	TGTGCCAGCAGCGAGGGACAGACCATCTCCCCTGAGCAGTTCTTC	CASSEGQTISPEQFF
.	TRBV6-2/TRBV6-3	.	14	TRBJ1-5	TGTGCCAGCAGCTCCTTACTAGGGTCCCAGCCCCAGCATTTT	CASSSLLGSQPQHF
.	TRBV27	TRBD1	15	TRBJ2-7	TGTGCCAGCAGTTTCGAGGGGGCCCTGCCCTACGAGCAGTACTTC	CASSFEGALPYEQYF
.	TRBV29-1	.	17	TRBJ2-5	TGCAGCGTTGAAGGATATATATCACAGGGTGTCGCCGAGACCCAGTACTTC	CSVEGYISQGVAETQYF
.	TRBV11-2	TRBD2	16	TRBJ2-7	TGTGCCAGCAGCCCATGGACTAGCGGGAGAGCGGGAGAGCAGTACTTC	CASSPWTSGRAGEQYF
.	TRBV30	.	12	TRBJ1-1	TGTGCCTGGAGTGGGGGCCGGGACGGACCTTTCTTT	CAWSGGRDGPFF
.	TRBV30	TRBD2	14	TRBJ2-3	TGTGCCTGGAGTCTACTAGCGGACTGGGATACGCAGTATTTT	CAWSLLADWDTQYF
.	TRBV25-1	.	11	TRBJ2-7	TGTGCGTCCGGGTCTGTCTTGGAGCAGTACTTC	CASGSVLEQYF
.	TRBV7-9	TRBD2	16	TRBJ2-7	TGTGCCAGCAGCTTCCCTAGCGGGTCTAGCTCCTACGAGCAGTACTTC	CASSFPSGSSSYEQYF
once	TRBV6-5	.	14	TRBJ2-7	TGTGCCAGCAGTGAGGGTTTCGAACTGGACGAGCAGTACTTC	CASSEGFELDEQYF
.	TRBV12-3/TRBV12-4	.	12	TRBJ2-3	TGTGCCATCGACACAGGGTTGGATACGCAGTATTTT	CAIDTGLDTQYF
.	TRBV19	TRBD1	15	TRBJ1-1	TGTGCCAGTGTTCGGACAGGGTGGTCGGGCACTGAAGCTTTCTTT	CASVRTGWSGTEAFF
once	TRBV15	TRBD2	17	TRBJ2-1	TGTGCCACCGAGGCTGGGACTAGCGGGATAAAAGGCAATGAGCAGTTCTTC	CATEAGTSGIKGNEQFF
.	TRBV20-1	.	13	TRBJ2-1	TGCAGTGCTTTAGCGAATAATTACAATGAGCAGTTCTTC	CSALANNYNEQFF
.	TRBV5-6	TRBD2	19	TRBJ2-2	TGTGCCAGCAGCTTGGTTGGAGCGGGAGGGCCGTTGGACACCGGGGAGCTGTTTTTT	CASSLVGAGGPLDTGELFF
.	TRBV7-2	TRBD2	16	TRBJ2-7	TGTGCCAGCAGCTTAGCCCCTAGCGGGGCAATTTACGAGCAGTACTTC	CASSLAPSGAIYEQYF
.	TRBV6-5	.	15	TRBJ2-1	TGTGCCAGCAGTTACTCGGGCAGGGGATTCAATGAGCAGTTCTTC	CASSYSGRGFNEQFF
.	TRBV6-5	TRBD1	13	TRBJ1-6	TGTGCCAGCAGACAGGGGACGAATTCACCCCTCCACTTT	CASRQGTNSPLHF
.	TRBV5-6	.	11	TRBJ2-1	TGTGCCAGCAGCTTGGACAATGAGCAGTTCTTC	CASSLDNEQFF
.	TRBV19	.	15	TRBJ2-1	TGTGCCAGTAGTATGGCAGGGGGGGACTACAATGAGCAGTTCTTC	CASSMAGGDYNEQFF
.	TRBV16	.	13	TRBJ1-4	TGTGCCAGCGCCTCAGTAACTAATGAAAAACTGTTTTTT	CASASVTNEKLFF
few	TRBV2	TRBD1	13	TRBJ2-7	TGTGCCAGCAGTGCGGGACAGGCGTACGAGCAGTACTTC	CASSAGQAYEQYF
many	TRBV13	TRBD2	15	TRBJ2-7	TGTGCCAGCAGCCCCGGACTAGCGGAGCACTACGAGCAGTACTTC	CASSPGLAEHYEQYF
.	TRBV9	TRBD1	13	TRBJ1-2	TGTGCCAGCAGCGCTGGACAGGGAGATGGCTACACCTTC	CASSAGQGDGYTF
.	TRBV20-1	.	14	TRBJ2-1	TGCAGTGCTAATAGCGTTAGCTCCTACAATGAGCAGTTCTTC	CSANSVSSYNEQFF
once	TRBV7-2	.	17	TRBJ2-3	TGTGCCAGCAGCTTAAGTGGGCTTGGAGGGATCACAGATACGCAGTATTTT	CASSLSGLGGITDTQYF
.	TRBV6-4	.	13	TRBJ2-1	TGTGCCAGCAGTGACTCTCCGGCTGACGAGCAGTTCTTC	CASSDSPADEQFF
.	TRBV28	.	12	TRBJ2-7	TGTGCCAGCAGTTTTATCTCCTACGAGCAGTACTTC	CASSFISYEQYF
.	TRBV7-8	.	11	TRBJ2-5	TGTGCCAGCAGCCCATTGGGGGCCCAGTACTTC	CASSPLGAQYF
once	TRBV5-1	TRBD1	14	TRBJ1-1	TGCGCCAGCAGCTCACCCGACAGGGGACCTGAAGCTTTCTTT	CASSSPDRGPEAFF
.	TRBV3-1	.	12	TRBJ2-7	TGTGCCAGCAGCCAGGTAACCTACGAGCAGTACTTC	CASSQVTYEQYF
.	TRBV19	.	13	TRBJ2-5	TGTGCCAGTAGTATTGGGGGGTCGGAGACCCAGTACTTC	CASSIGGSETQYF
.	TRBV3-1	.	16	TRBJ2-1	TGTGCCAGCAGCTCCCGGGAGCCAGGCTCCTACAATGAGCAGTTCTTC	CASSSREPGSYNEQFF
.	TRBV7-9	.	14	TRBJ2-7	TGTGCCAGCAGCGAACCGAGGACTGGCTACGAGCAGTACTTC	CASSEPRTGYEQYF
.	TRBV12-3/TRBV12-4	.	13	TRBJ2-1	TGTGCCAGCAGTTTAACCTCACCCAATGAGCAGTTCTTC	CASSLTSPNEQFF
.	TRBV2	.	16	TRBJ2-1	TGTGCCAGCAATGGGAATTGGGAGGTCAAAGTGGGTGGACAGTTCTTC	CASNGNWEVKVGGQFF
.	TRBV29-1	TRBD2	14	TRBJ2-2	TGCAGCGTTGCTAGCGGGCTCCACACCGGGGAGCTGTTTTTT	CSVASGLHTGELFF
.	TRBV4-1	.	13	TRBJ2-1	TGCGCCAGCAGCCAAGATAAGAACAATGAGCAGTTCTTC	CASSQDKNNEQFF
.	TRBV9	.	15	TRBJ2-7	TGTGCCAGCAGCGTAGAGGCAGGGTTCGCCTACGAGCAGTACTTC	CASSVEAGFAYEQYF
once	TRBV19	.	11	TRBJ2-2	TGTGCCAGTAGTATCTCCGGGGAGCTGTTTTTT	CASSISGELFF
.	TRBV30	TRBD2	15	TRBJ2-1	TGTGCCTGGAGTGTGTCTAGCGGAGGATACAATGAGCAGTTCTTC	CAWSVSSGGYNEQFF
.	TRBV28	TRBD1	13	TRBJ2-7	TGTGCCTCCAGGAGGACAGGGTCCTACGAGCAGTACTTC	CASRRTGSYEQYF
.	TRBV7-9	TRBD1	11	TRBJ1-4	TGTGCCAGCAGCTTGGGGACAGAACTGTTTTTT	CASSLGTELFF
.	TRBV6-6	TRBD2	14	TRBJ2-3	TGTGCCAGCAGTTACCTAGCGGAGGCGGATACGCAGTATTTT	CASSYLAEADTQYF
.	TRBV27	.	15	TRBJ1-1	TGTGCCAGCAGTTTATTGGGGTCCAGGAACACTGAAGCTTTCTTT	CASSLLGSRNTEAFF
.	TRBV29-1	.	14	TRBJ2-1	TGCAGCGTTCTGTGGATGGGTATCTACAATGAGCAGTTCTTC	CSVLWMGIYNEQFF
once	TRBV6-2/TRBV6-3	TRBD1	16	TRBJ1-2	TGTGCCAGCAGTGCCCCGACAGGGGGCCCCCTCTATGGCTACACCTTC	CASSAPTGGPLYGYTF
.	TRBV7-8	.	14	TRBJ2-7	TGTGCCAGCAGCTGGCCGGGACAAGAGTACGAGCAGTACTTC	CASSWPGQEYEQYF
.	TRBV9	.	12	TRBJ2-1	TGTGCCAGCAGCGTAGTCCCAAATGAGCAGTTCTTC	CASSVVPNEQFF
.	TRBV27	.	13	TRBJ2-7	TGTGCCAGCAGTTGGGGTAAAGATTACGAGCAGTACTTC	CASSWGKDYEQYF
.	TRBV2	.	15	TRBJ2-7	TGTGCCAGCAGGCCCCCGGCGGGGTCGGCCTACGAGCAGTACTTC	CASRPPAGSAYEQYF
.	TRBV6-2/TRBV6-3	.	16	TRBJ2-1	TGTGCCAGCAGTTCAATCGACAGTCCCCGACAGGATGAGCAGTTCTTC	CASSSIDSPRQDEQFF
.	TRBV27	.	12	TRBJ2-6	TGTGCCAGCAGCCATGGGGCCAACGTCCTGACTTTC	CASSHGANVLTF
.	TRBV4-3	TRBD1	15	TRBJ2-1	TGCGCCAGCAGCCTTGAACAGGGGACCTACAATGAGCAGTTCTTC	CASSLEQGTYNEQFF